This T cell receptor beta chain was sequenced for a study of cytomegalovirus exposure and HLA in healthy donors. Points from the study as a whole: Most CMV-associated TCR beta chains were later found to appear HLA-restricted.

With regard to this clone: Its target is unknown.

Primers for the PCR totalled 60 Vbeta and 13 Jbeta. The method was immunoSEQ multiplex PCR; TCRdb's version includes in-frame clones alone and lacks a portion of them. The data show about 130,000 clones, less than 90% seen once. The donors gave bone marrow, and they were healthy. In nominal health when sampled, donors likely had unrecorded immune exposures nonetheless. The ends lost 5 bases at V and 4 bases at J; junction bases unmatched: 11. This CDR3 comprises 17 residues. Germline V gene sequence: CDR1 SGHVS, CDR2 FNYEAQ. The V and J genes are TRBV7-6 and TRBJ2-1, with 10 positions matching TRBD2. Sample: PBMCs. This TCR was recovered from a man aged 18 to 30 in good health and CMV-seropositive. The CDR3 spells CASSPKALAGSYNEQFF. CDR3 nucleotides: TGTGCCAGCAGCCCAAAGGCACTAGCGGGATCATACAATGAGCAGTTCTTC.